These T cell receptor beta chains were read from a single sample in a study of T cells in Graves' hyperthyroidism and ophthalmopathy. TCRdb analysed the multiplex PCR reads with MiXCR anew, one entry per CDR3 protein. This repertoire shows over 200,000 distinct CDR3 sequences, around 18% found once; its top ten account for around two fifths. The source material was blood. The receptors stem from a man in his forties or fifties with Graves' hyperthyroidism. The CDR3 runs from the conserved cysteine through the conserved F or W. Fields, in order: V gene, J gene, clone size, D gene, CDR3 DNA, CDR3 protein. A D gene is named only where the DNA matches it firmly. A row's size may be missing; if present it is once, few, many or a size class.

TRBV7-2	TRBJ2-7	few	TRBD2	TGTGCCAGCAGCCTAGCGGGGGGCAGGAGCTCCTACGAGCAGTACTTC	CASSLAGGRSSYEQYF
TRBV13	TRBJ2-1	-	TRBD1	TGTGCCAGCAGCTTAGGGACAGGGGGCATCTATGAGCAGTTCTTC	CASSLGTGGIYEQFF
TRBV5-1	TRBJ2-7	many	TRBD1	TGCGCCAGCAGCTTGGGGGGACAGGGCTACGAGCAGTACTTC	CASSLGGQGYEQYF
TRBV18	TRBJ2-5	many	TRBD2	TGTGCCAGCTCACCTCCGGGACTAGCGGGGGAAGAGACCCAGTACTTC	CASSPPGLAGEETQYF
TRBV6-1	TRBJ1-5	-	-	TGTGCCACCAACCCACATTGGCCCCAGCATTTT	CATNPHWPQHF
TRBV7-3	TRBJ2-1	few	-	TGTGCCAGCAGCTTAAAATCCCAGGGGCACGGTGAGCAGTTCTTC	CASSLKSQGHGEQFF
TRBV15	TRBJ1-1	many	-	TGTGCCACCAGCAGAGAGAGGAACACTGAAGCTTTCTTT	CATSRERNTEAFF
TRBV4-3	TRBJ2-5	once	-	TGCGCCAGCAGCCAAGTACAGGGACCTCAAGAGACCCAGTACTTC	CASSQVQGPQETQYF
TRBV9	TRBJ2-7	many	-	TGTGCCAGCAGCATGTCCGGGACATTCGGCGTCGAGCAGTACTTC	CASSMSGTFGVEQYF
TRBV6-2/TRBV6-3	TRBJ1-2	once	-	TGTGCCAGCAGTCGCTACTATGGCTACACCTTC	CASSRYYGYTF
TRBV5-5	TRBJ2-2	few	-	TGTGCCAGCATCAAAGGGACCCTAGCGAACACCGGGGAGCTGTTTTTT	CASIKGTLANTGELFF
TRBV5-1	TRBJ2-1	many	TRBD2	TGCGCCAGCAGCCCTCCGGGGGGGGGAAATGAGCAGTTCTTC	CASSPPGGGNEQFF
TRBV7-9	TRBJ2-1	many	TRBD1	TGTGCCACTCAAAGGACAGGATACAATGAGCAGTTCTTC	CATQRTGYNEQFF
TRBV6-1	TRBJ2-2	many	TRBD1	TGTGCCAGCAGTGTCCGGGACAGCAATACGAACACCGGGGAGCTGTTTTTT	CASSVRDSNTNTGELFF
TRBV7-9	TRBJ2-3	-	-	TGTGCCAGCAGCTTAGTTCTCGGGACCCATACAGATACGCAGTATTTT	CASSLVLGTHTDTQYF